These 24 T cell receptor beta chains were sequenced from one sample in a study of cytomegalovirus exposure and HLA in healthy donors. The PCR ran on 60 Vbeta and 13 Jbeta primers. Produced via immunoSEQ multiplex PCR; TCRdb's table is partial and in-frame only. The profile shows about 190,000 clones, 60% to 85% of them singletons. Sequencing was performed on PBMCs. Source of these receptors: a woman in her 40s in good health and CMV-seronegative.

This clone showed up just once. This chain joins TRBV11-3 and TRBJ2-5; TRBD1 matches at 7 bases. The DNA end is more similar to TRBJ2-7, so the J call may be wrong. Germline assignment: CDR1 SGHNT and CDR2 YENEEA. CDR3 length: 15 residues. CDR3 nucleotides: TGTGCCAGCAGCTTAGTCTCAGGGGGTTCCTACGAGCAGTACTTC. Translating gives CASSLVSGGSYEQYF.

This clone occurred once. V and J are TRBV11-2 and TRBJ2-7; TRBD2 might be the D (5 bases). Germline CDR1 SGHAT, CDR2 FQNNGV. The CDR3 length is 15 residues. Deletions cut 7 bases from V and 4 bases from J, with 20 bases between. As DNA, the CDR3 is TGTGCCAGCACCCCCGGCGAAGGGAGAGGATACGAGCAGTACTTC. Translating it yields CASTPGEGRGYEQYF.

The rearrangement joins TRBV27 to TRBJ1-4; no clear D gene. This CDR3 has 12 amino acids. V lost 6 bases to trimming and J lost 7 bases, with 9 bases between them. Germline CDR1 reads MNHEY; CDR2 reads SMNVEV (reference sequence). Written as DNA, the CDR3 is TGTGCCAGCAGGAGATTTTCTGAAAAACTGTTTTTT. This sequence encodes CASRRFSEKLFF. Together with reference TRBV27 and TRBJ1-4, the CDR3 gives the full variable domain: EAQVTQNPRYLITVTGKKLTVTCSQNMNHEYMSWYRQDPGLGLRQIYYSMNVEVTDKGDVPEGYKVSRKEKRNFPLILESPSPNQTSLYFCASRRFSEKLFFGSGTQLSVL.

The chain employs TRBV7-9 and TRBJ1-4; 7 nucleotides line up with TRBD1. This CDR3 has 14 amino acids. The germline V gene has CDR1 SEHNR and CDR2 FQNEAQ (reference sequence). Trimming cost V 5 bases and J 8 bases; bases outside gene matches: 8. CDR3 sequence reads: CASSPRQGYEKLFF. In DNA, the CDR3 is TGTGCCAGCAGCCCGAGACAGGGTTACGAAAAACTGTTTTTT.

V and J are TRBV5-1 and TRBJ2-3, with 12 nucleotides matching TRBD2. Losses at the gene ends were 1 base for V and 3 bases for J; bases not matched to a gene: 3. CDR1 is SGHRS and CDR2 is YFSETQ in the germline V gene. The CDR3 sequence is 16 residues long. CDR3 in DNA: TGCGCCAGCAGCTTGCCTAGCGGGAGGGTAACAGATACGCAGTATTTT. Translating gives CASSLPSGRVTDTQYF. The entire variable domain, with the rest obtained from reference TRBV5-1 and TRBJ2-3, is as follows: KAGVTQTPRYLIKTRGQQVTLSCSPISGHRSVSWYQQTPGQGLQFLFEYFSETQRNKGNFPGRFSGRQFSNSRSEMNVSTLELGDSALYLCASSLPSGRVTDTQYFGPGTRLTVL.

On this clone: Other DNA sequences in this sample translate to the same CDR3. The chain carries TRBV29-1 and TRBJ1-2, with D possibly matching TRBD1 (5 bases). The CDR3 spans 13 residues. V was shortened by 1 base and J by 4 bases, with 10 bases between the two germline ends. Germline V gene lookup returns CDR1 SQVTM and CDR2 ANQGSEA. For the CDR3, the DNA is TGCAGCGTTGAAGGTACGGGGGGCTATGGCTACACCTTC. Translated, it gives CSVEGTGGYGYTF.

V gene TRBV20-1 combines with J gene TRBJ2-7; maybe TRBD1 (6 bases). The germline V and J ends were trimmed by 5 bases and 7 bases, with 12 bases remaining between them. Per germline, CDR1 DFQATT and CDR2 SNEGSKA (reference sequence). The CDR3 runs 11 residues. CDR3 in amino acids: CSAGGGLEQYF. The CDR3, as DNA: TGCAGTGCTGGGGGCGGGCTTGAGCAGTACTTC.

The V gene is TRBV6-1, the J gene TRBJ1-5; TRBD1 is a possible D gene (5 bases). The germline CDR1 and CDR2 sequences are MNHNS and SASEGT. The CDR3 consists of 15 residues. V was shortened by 6 bases and J by 2 bases, with 14 bases between the two germline ends. CDR3 DNA sequence: TGTGCCAGCAGGAGCCAGGGTGGAGGCAATCAGCCCCAGCATTTT. Encoded protein: CASRSQGGGNQPQHF.

The rearrangement joins TRBV7-2 to TRBJ2-3, with TRBD2 identical over 7 bases. The V gene end was trimmed by 2 bases and the J gene end by 3 bases; junction bases not matched to a gene: 8. Germline CDR1 and CDR2: SGHTA and FQGNSA. The CDR3 is 16 residues long. The CDR3 sequence is CASSLLGGGPTDTQYF. CDR3 nucleotide sequence: TGTGCCAGCAGCTTATTGGGGGGAGGGCCGACAGATACGCAGTATTTT.

This chain links TRBV4-1 with TRBJ1-4; D perhaps matches TRBD1 (6 bases). Germline V gene data show CDR1 as MGHRA and CDR2 as YSYEKL. The CDR3 length is 13 residues. V gave up 2 bases and J gave up 6 bases, with 7 bases separating them. Written as DNA, the CDR3 is TGCGCCAGCAGCCAACGACAGGATGAAAAACTGTTTTTT. This codes for CASSQRQDEKLFF.

The rearrangement joins TRBV19 to TRBJ1-2; D perhaps matches TRBD1 (5 bases). The CDR3 runs 14 residues. Germline loops: CDR1 LNHDA, CDR2 SQIVND (reference sequence). V was pared by 5 bases and J by 7 bases, with 17 bases between. The CDR3 sequence is CASSPRQIISGYTF. CDR3 nucleotide sequence: TGTGCCAGTAGTCCCCGACAGATTATAAGTGGCTACACCTTC.

This rearrangement joins TRBV2 to TRBJ2-5; D is ambiguous. CDR1 SNHLY and CDR2 FYNNEI come from the germline V gene. V was clipped by 0 bases and J by 4 bases, with 9 bases between them. The CDR3 length is 14 residues. The DNA for the CDR3 is TGTGCCAGCAGTGAAGCGCTTCGAGGAGAGACCCAGTACTTC. Residues: CASSEALRGETQYF. The full variable domain, with the rest looked up from reference TRBV2 and TRBJ2-5, is EPEVTQTPSHQVTQMGQEVILRCVPISNHLYFYWYRQILGQKVEFLVSFYNNEISEKSEIFDDQFSVERPDGSNFTLKIRSTKLEDSAMYFCASSEALRGETQYFGPGTRLLVL.

The chain links TRBV30 to TRBJ2-5, with 10 bases that match TRBD2. V lost 4 bases, J lost 5 bases, and 19 bases stayed unmatched. The germline V gene has CDR1 GTSNPN and CDR2 SVGIG (reference sequence). This CDR3 region has 18 residues. CDR3 sequence (DNA): TGTGCCTGGACTCCCCCTGGAGCGGGAGGGCCAAGTTGGGAGACCCAGTACTTC. Its translation is CAWTPPGAGGPSWETQYF.

This chain links TRBV5-4 with TRBJ1-5, with D possibly matching TRBD1 (5 bases). Trimming left V 5 bases short and J 3 bases short, with 15 bases between. This CDR3 has 15 amino acids. Germline V gene data show CDR1 as SGHNT and CDR2 as YYREEE (reference sequence). The CDR3 here is CASSPTTGLNQPQHF. CDR3 DNA sequence: TGTGCCAGCAGTCCTACTACGGGACTCAATCAGCCCCAGCATTTT.

The chain employs TRBV5-6 and TRBJ2-7; 9 nucleotides match TRBD1. This CDR3 spans 16 amino acids. V shed 5 bases and J 4 bases; nucleotides not matched to a gene: 13. From germline, CDR1 is SGHDT and CDR2 YYEEEE. In nucleotides, the CDR3 is TGTGCCAGCAGTCCATTCCCCGGGACAGGGAGTTACGAGCAGTACGTC. It specifies CASSPFPGTGSYEQYV.

V and J are TRBV4-3 and TRBJ2-3; D not certain. Deletions cut 0 bases from V and 0 bases from J, with 10 bases between. Germline CDR1 reads LGHNA; CDR2 reads YSLEER. This CDR3 is built from 16 residues. The CDR3 here is CASSQDLFGSTDTQYF. CDR3 DNA sequence: TGCGCCAGCAGCCAAGATTTATTCGGGAGCACAGATACGCAGTATTTT.

This clone was counted only a few times. The CDR3 DNA is TGTGCCAGTAGCCTATACTCCGGGACAGGGGCCCCTGGGGCCAACGTCCTGACTTTC. It encodes CASSLYSGTGAPGANVLTF. The chain has TRBV19 and TRBJ2-6, with 10 bases that match TRBD1. Germline V CDR1 and CDR2: LNHDA, SQIVND (reference sequence). Unmatched junction bases numbered 13, after V lost 6 bases and J lost 2 bases. This CDR3 region has 19 residues.

The CDR3 here is CASRSGQHYGYTF. In DNA, the CDR3 is TGCGCCAGCAGGTCGGGACAGCACTATGGCTACACCTTC. The chain links TRBV5-1 to TRBJ1-2, with 7 bases matching TRBD1. Per the germline V gene, CDR1 is SGHRS and CDR2 is YFSETQ. Germline trimming cut 5 bases from V and 3 bases from J; bases unmatched to any gene: 4. The CDR3 is 13 residues long.

The chain couples TRBV6-5 to TRBJ2-1; 8 bases map to TRBD1. The CDR3 contains 12 residues. J was trimmed by 7 bases and V by 6 bases; bases with no gene match: 2. The germline gives CDR1 MNHEY, CDR2 SVGAGI. DNA for the CDR3: TGTGCCAGCAGAAGGACAGGGAATGAGCAGTTCTTC. This translates into CASRRTGNEQFF.

The V and J genes are TRBV7-8 and TRBJ1-3; weak D call: TRBD1 (5 bases). CDR3 size: 16 residues. CDR1 is SGHVS and CDR2 is FQNEAQ in the germline V gene. Trimming left V 8 bases short and J 4 bases short, with 21 bases between. CDR3 in amino acids: CASSQWARERGNTIYF. CDR3 coding DNA: TGTGCCAGCTCTCAGTGGGCCAGGGAAAGAGGAAACACCATATATTTT.

This clone was found once. The genes are TRBV7-8 and TRBJ2-1, with 12 bases that match TRBD2. Trimming took 0 bases from V and 7 from J; bases not matched to a gene: 10. Germline-derived CDR1 and CDR2 are SGHVS and FQNEAQ. This CDR3 has 18 amino acids. The DNA of the CDR3 is TGTGCCAGCAGCTTAGCGCGGGCTAGCGGGAGGGCCGGGAATGAGCAGTTCTTC. Translating it yields CASSLARASGRAGNEQFF.

The chain combines TRBV18 with TRBJ2-1; 10 bases are shared with TRBD1. The CDR3 is 16 residues long. Losses at the gene ends were 3 bases for V and 8 bases for J; bases not matched to a gene: 10. Germline CDR1 and CDR2: KGHSH and LQKENI. CDR3 sequence reads: CASSPGADRGLDEQFF. The CDR3 DNA reads as TGTGCCAGCTCACCTGGGGCTGACAGGGGGCTCGATGAGCAGTTCTTC.

This clone was observed a few times. The V gene is TRBV18, the J gene TRBJ2-2; D gene ambiguous. CDR1 is KGHSH and CDR2 is LQKENI in the germline V gene. With 4 bases removed from V and 5 bases from J, the gap between germline ends came to 11 bases. This CDR3 has 14 residues. The CDR3 DNA is TGTGCCAGCTCACAGATGCAGGATACCGGGGAGCTGTTTTTT. As protein: CASSQMQDTGELFF.

The chain combines TRBV10-3 with TRBJ1-2; a weak D match, TRBD1 (5 bases). V lost 7 bases, J lost 3 bases, and 15 bases lay in between. Germline CDR1 and CDR2: ENHRY and SYGVKD. The CDR3 loop spans 14 amino acids. CDR3 residues: CAINPRQTYYGYTF. CDR3 coding DNA: TGTGCCATCAATCCACGACAGACGTACTATGGCTACACCTTC.